The 12 T cell receptor beta chains presented below share a single source sample, sequenced in a study of T cells in Graves' hyperthyroidism and ophthalmopathy. TCR beta CDR3 sequences were amplified from RNA transcripts. RT-PCR in the first round (using the HTBI primer set) targeted the TCR CDR3. TCRdb re-analysed the multiplex PCR reads in MiXCR, keeping a single row per CDR3 protein. The sample includes 300,000 to 450,000 distinct CDR3 sequences, more than 12% of them seen just once. The sequenced material came from blood. The receptors come from a woman under 40 with Graves' ophthalmopathy.

This clonotype was observed many times. The J gene is TRBJ1-1, the V gene TRBV10-1; no firm D call. Per germline, CDR1 WNHNN and CDR2 SYGVQD (reference sequence). This CDR3 has 13 residues. V shed 3 bases and J shed 3 bases, with 8 bases lying between them. The DNA for the CDR3 is TGCGCCAGCAGTGAAGACTTCCACACTGAAGCTTTCTTT. It yields the protein CASSEDFHTEAFF.

The chain is built from TRBV7-6 and TRBJ1-5; 9 nucleotides agree with TRBD1. CDR3 length equals 17 residues. V lost 3 bases and J lost 5; bases outside the gene matches: 11. CDR1 and CDR2 from the germline V gene are SGHVS and FNYEAQ. DNA for the CDR3: TGTGCCAGCAGCTTCATCTGGACAGGGGTTATTTATCAGCCCCAGCATTTT. This sequence encodes CASSFIWTGVIYQPQHF.

V usage is TRBV29-1 and J usage is TRBJ2-6; weak D call: TRBD1 (6 bases). There are 16 residues in the CDR3. CDR1 and CDR2 (germline): SQVTM, ANQGSEA. Trimming pared 7 bases from V and 0 bases from J, leaving 16 bases between. CDR3: CSALDSDFSGANVLTF. DNA of the CDR3: TGCAGCGCCTTGGACAGTGATTTCTCTGGGGCCAACGTCCTGACTTTC.

This clonotype appeared many times. The genes are TRBV12-3 or TRBV12-4 and TRBJ2-2; 9 positions match TRBD2. The ends lost 6 bases at V and 5 bases at J; junction bases unmatched: 13. The CDR3 covers 17 residues. The CDR3 sequence is CASSPSGRGRVTGELFF. CDR3 nucleotide sequence: TGTGCCAGCAGCCCTTCGGGGCGCGGGAGGGTTACCGGGGAGCTGTTTTTT.

This clonotype was found a few times. The CDR3 loop reads CASSLDFRRNIQYF. DNA for the CDR3: TGTGCCAGCAGCTTAGATTTTCGGCGGAACATTCAGTACTTC. V usage is TRBV11-3 and J usage is TRBJ2-4; D uncertain. Deletions cut 0 bases from V and 7 bases from J, with 10 bases between. The CDR3 sequence is 14 residues long. CDR1 is SGHNT, CDR2 YENEEA, per germline.

This clonotype was seen a few times. The germline gene is not matched at one end of the junction; a read error may be the cause. The chain recombines TRBV2 with TRBJ2-6; 7 nucleotides match TRBD1. CDR1 is SNHLY, CDR2 FYNNEI, per germline. The CDR3 totals 19 residues. DNA for the CDR3: TGTGCCAGCAGTGCAACAATAGACAGGGTCGGCTCTGGGGCCAGCGTCCTGACTTTC. Amino acids: CASSATIDRVGSGASVLTF.

The chain employs TRBV12-3 or TRBV12-4 and TRBJ1-3, with D possibly matching TRBD1 (5 bases). Trimming pared 6 bases from V and 1 base from J, leaving 10 bases between. This CDR3 has 14 residues. The CDR3 is CASRVTASGNTIYF. The CDR3 nucleotides read TGTGCCAGCAGAGTGACAGCTTCTGGAAACACCATATATTTT.

Only a few counts were recorded for this clonotype. The chain has TRBV5-5 and TRBJ2-1; perhaps TRBD2 as D (6 bases). CDR3 length: 12 residues. Looked up from germline, CDR1 is SGHKS and CDR2 is YYEKEE (reference sequence). V lost 0 bases to trimming and J lost 10 bases, with 8 bases between them. The CDR3 bases are TGTGCCAGCAGCTTGGTCCGGGAGGAGCAGTTCTTC. Amino acids: CASSLVREEQFF.

This clonotype was observed many times. The rearrangement links TRBV7-9 to TRBJ2-7; D is unclear. Trimming pared 6 bases from V and 0 bases from J, leaving 3 bases between. The CDR3 loop spans 11 amino acids. Germline CDR1 is SEHNR and CDR2 is FQNEAQ (reference sequence). The CDR3 spells CASSRSYEQYF. CDR3 DNA sequence: TGTGCCAGCAGTCGCTCCTACGAGCAGTACTTC. Full variable domain (missing parts from reference TRBV7-9 and TRBJ2-7): DTGVSQNPRHKITKRGQNVTFRCDPISEHNRLYWYRQTLGQGPEFLTYFQNEAQLEKSRLLSDRFSAERPKGSFSTLEIQRTEQGDSAMYLCASSRSYEQYFGPGTRLTVT.

This clonotype was counted only a few times. This chain links TRBV20-1 with TRBJ2-2, with D possibly matching TRBD2 (5 bases). V was cut by 3 bases and J by 5 bases, with 16 bases left in between. Per the germline V gene, CDR1 is DFQATT and CDR2 is SNEGSKA (reference sequence). The CDR3 is 15 residues long. CDR3 protein: CSARDQVRGTGELFF. The CDR3 nucleotides are TGCAGTGCTAGGGACCAAGTGAGAGGGACCGGGGAGCTGTTTTTT.

This clonotype has ten or more counts. The chain uses TRBV30 and TRBJ2-2; TRBD2 aligns across 9 bases. Germline assignment: CDR1 GTSNPN and CDR2 SVGIG (reference sequence). This CDR3 contains 17 residues. V dropped 0 bases and J dropped 4; count of bases not matched to a gene: 9. The CDR3 here is CAWSVVAGGRRTGELFF. CDR3 DNA sequence: TGTGCCTGGAGTGTAGTGGCGGGGGGGCGTCGCACCGGGGAGCTGTTTTTT. The full variable domain, its missing parts supplied by reference TRBV30 and TRBJ2-2, is SQTIHQWPATLVQPVGSPLSLECTVEGTSNPNLYWYRQAAGRGLQLLFYSVGIGQISSEVPQNLSASRPQDRQFILSSKKLLLSDSGFYLCAWSVVAGGRRTGELFFGEGSRLTVL.

This clonotype occurred many times. The chain is built from TRBV20-1 and TRBJ1-5; 7 positions match TRBD1. The CDR3 has 15 residues. The V segment lost 2 bases and the J segment 2 bases; nucleotides outside the gene matches: 6. Looked up from germline, CDR1 is DFQATT and CDR2 is SNEGSKA (reference sequence). This CDR3 reads CSARRPGQRNQPQHF. The CDR3 nucleotides are TGCAGTGCTAGAAGGCCGGGACAGCGCAATCAGCCCCAGCATTTT.